The clone carrying this T cell receptor (beta chain) was counted at least ten times. Its cognate antigen is unknown. The record originates from a study of identical twins. Germline V gives CDR1 SQVTM, CDR2 ANQGSEA. This CDR3 has 12 residues. V shed 5 bases and J shed 1 base, with 9 bases lying between them. Study outcomes and limitations: A cross-sectional statistical analysis, not follow-up of the same donors, supported the conclusions. Cord blood's abundant beta clonotypes had fewer insertions, unlike memory repertoires.

MiXCR, applied by TCRdb to the 5' RACE reads, yields one record per CDR3 protein. The sample includes around 490,000 distinct CDR3 sequences, over 11% of them seen just once. The same sample was also studied in work on yellow fever vaccine responses in identical twins. As reported in that work: Twins' vaccine T cell response reportedly seemed partly convergent, partly personalized.

The genes are TRBV29-1 and TRBJ2-7; a possible D gene is TRBD1 (6 bases). Sequenced sample: CD4+ T cells sorted from blood. The sequence was collected from a woman younger than 35 in good health. CDR3 coding DNA: TGCAGCGTTCAGGGGTCGTCCTACGAGCAGTACTTC. It specifies CSVQGSSYEQYF.